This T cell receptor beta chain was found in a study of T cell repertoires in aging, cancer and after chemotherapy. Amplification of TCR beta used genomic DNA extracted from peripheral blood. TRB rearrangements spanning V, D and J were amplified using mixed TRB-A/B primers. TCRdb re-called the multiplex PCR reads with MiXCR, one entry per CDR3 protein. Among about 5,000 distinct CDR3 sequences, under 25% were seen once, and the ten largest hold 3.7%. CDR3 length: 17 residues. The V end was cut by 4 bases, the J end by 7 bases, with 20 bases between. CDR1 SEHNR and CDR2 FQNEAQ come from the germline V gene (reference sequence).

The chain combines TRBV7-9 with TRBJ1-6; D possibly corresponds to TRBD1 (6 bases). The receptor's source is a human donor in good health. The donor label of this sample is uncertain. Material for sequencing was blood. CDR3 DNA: TGTGCCAGCAGCTCACCGCGGGGCGGGGGCGGCAATTCACCCCTCCACTTT. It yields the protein CASSSPRGGGGNSPLHF.